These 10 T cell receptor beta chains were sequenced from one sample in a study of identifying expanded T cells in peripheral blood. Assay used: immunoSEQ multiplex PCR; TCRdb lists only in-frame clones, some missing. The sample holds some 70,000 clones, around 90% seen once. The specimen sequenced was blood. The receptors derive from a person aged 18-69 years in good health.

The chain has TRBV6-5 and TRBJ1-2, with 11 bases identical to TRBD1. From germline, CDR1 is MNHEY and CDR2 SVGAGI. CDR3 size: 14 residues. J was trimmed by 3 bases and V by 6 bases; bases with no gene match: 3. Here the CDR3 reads CASRRTGGDYGYTF. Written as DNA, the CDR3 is TGTGCCAGCAGAAGGACAGGGGGCGACTATGGCTACACCTTC.

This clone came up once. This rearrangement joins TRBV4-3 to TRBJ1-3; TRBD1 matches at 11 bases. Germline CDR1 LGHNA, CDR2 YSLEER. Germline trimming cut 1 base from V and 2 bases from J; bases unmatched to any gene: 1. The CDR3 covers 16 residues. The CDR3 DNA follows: TGCGCCAGCAGCCAAGCGGACAGGGGGCCTGGAAACACCATATATTTT. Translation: CASSQADRGPGNTIYF.

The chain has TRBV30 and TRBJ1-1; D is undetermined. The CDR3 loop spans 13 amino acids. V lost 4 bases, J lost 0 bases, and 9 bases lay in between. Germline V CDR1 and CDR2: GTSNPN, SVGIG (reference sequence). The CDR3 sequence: CAWNRAVNTEAFF. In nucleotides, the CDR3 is TGTGCCTGGAATCGGGCAGTGAACACTGAAGCTTTCTTT.

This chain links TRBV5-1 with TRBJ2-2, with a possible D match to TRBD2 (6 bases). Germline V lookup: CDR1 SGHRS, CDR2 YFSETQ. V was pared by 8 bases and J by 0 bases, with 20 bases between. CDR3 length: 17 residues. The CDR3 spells CASAVAVDAANTGELFF. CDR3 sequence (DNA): TGCGCCAGTGCCGTAGCGGTCGACGCAGCGAACACCGGGGAGCTGTTTTTT.

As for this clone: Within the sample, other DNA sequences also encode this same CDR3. In DNA, the CDR3 is TGCAGTGCTAGTCCTAACTATGGCTACACCTTC. Translating gives CSASPNYGYTF. The V gene is TRBV20-1, the J gene TRBJ1-2; no clear D. Germline-derived CDR1 and CDR2 are DFQATT and SNEGSKA (reference sequence). This CDR3 is built from 11 residues. Trimming pared 3 bases from V and 0 bases from J, leaving 2 bases between.

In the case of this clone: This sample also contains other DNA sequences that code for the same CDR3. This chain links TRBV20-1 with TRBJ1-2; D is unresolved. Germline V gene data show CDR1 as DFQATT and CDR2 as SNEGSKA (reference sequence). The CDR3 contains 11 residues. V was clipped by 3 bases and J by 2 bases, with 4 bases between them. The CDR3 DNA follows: TGCAGTGCTAGCCCGAACTATGGCTACACCTTC. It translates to CSASPNYGYTF.

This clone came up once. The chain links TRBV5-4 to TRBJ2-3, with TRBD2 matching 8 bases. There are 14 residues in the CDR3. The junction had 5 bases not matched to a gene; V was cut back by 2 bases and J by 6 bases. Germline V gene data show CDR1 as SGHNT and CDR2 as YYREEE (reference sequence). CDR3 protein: CASSLDRTSDTQYF. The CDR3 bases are TGTGCCAGCAGCTTAGACAGGACTAGCGATACGCAGTATTTT.

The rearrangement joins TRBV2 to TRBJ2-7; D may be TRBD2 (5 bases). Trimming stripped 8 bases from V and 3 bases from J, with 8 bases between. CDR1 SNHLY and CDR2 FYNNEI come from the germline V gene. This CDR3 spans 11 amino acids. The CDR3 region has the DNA TGTGCCAGCCAAGAGGGCTACGAGCAGTACTTC. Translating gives CASQEGYEQYF.

The DNA for the CDR3 is TGCGCCAGCGCGGCGGGGGGGCTCGAGACCCAGTACTTC. Translating it yields CASAAGGLETQYF. The chain employs TRBV10-2 and TRBJ2-5; 9 nucleotides agree with TRBD2. Looked up from germline, CDR1 is WSHSY and CDR2 is SAAADI. The CDR3 runs to 13 residues. The trim removed 8 bases at V and 5 bases at J, leaving 6 bases unmatched.

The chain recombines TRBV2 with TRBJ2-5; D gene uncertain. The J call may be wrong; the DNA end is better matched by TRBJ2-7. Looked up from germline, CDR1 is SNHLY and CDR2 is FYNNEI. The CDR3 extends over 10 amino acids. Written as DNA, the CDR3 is TGTGCCAGCAGTATCTACGAGCAGTACTTC. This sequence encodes CASSIYEQYF.